What follows are 17 T cell receptor beta chains derived from one specimen sequenced in a study of OX40 agonist ivuxolimab in advanced cancers. The data were produced by immunoSEQ multiplex PCR, yet TCRdb's version contains in-frame clones alone and is incomplete. The sample shows tens of thousands of clones, less than 90% of them seen only once. Sequences were derived from CD4+ or CD8+ T cells sorted from blood, sampled in a trial of the OX40 agonist ivuxolimab. These receptors originate from an adult with an advanced solid tumor such as melanoma, head and neck, liver or kidney cancer.

This clone was observed a handful of times. The chain is built from TRBV9 and TRBJ2-7, with 7 bases aligning to TRBD1. Trimming removed 0 bases from V and 0 bases from J; junction bases left unmatched: 3. The CDR3 has 15 amino acids. CDR1 SGDLS and CDR2 YYNGEE come from the germline V gene. CDR3 amino acids: CASSVGQGDSYEQYF. Here the CDR3 DNA reads TGTGCCAGCAGCGTAGGCCAGGGGGACTCCTACGAGCAGTACTTC.

The rearrangement links TRBV27 to TRBJ2-5; D is unclear. The CDR3 is 16 residues long. V was clipped by 0 bases and J by 0 bases, with 11 bases between them. Germline V gene sequence: CDR1 MNHEY, CDR2 SMNVEV (reference sequence). The CDR3 nucleotides read TGTGCCAGCAGTTTATCGGGTCAGACCCACCAAGAGACCCAGTACTTC. Residues: CASSLSGQTHQETQYF.

This clone showed up just once. V and J are TRBV27 and TRBJ2-7, with 7 bases that match TRBD1. J lost 0 bases, V lost 5 bases, and 1 base had no gene match. The CDR3 has 13 amino acids. Germline V gives CDR1 MNHEY, CDR2 SMNVEV (reference sequence). The CDR3: CASSRDSSYEQYF. The CDR3 DNA reads as TGTGCCAGCAGTCGGGACAGCTCCTACGAGCAGTACTTC.

The chain links TRBV6-5 to TRBJ1-2, with 7 positions matching TRBD1. The junction had 5 bases not matched to a gene; V was cut back by 4 bases and J by 6 bases. The CDR3 extends over 13 amino acids. CDR1 and CDR2 (germline): MNHEY, SVGAGI. CDR3 region: CASSSSGTDGYTF. The CDR3 DNA follows: TGTGCCAGCAGTTCCTCTGGGACAGATGGCTACACCTTC.

The J gene is TRBJ1-1, the V gene TRBV6-5; 7 bases agree with TRBD1. Germline loops: CDR1 MNHEY, CDR2 SVGAGI. This CDR3 contains 14 residues. The junction had 13 bases not matched to a gene; V was cut back by 5 bases and J by 10 bases. This CDR3 reads CASSLRGPIAAAFF. The CDR3 DNA reads TGTGCCAGCAGTCTTAGGGGGCCTATTGCGGCAGCTTTCTTT.

This clone was counted a single time. The chain uses TRBV7-8 and TRBJ1-1; unclear D gene. Trimming took 3 bases from V and 6 from J, leaving 8 bases between them. Germline V gene lookup returns CDR1 SGHVS and CDR2 FQNEAQ. The CDR3 contains 12 residues. DNA of the CDR3: TGTGCCAGCAGCTTTCGGGCCGCTGAAGCTTTCTTT. Amino acids: CASSFRAAEAFF.

V gene TRBV19 combines with J gene TRBJ1-1; tentative D call: TRBD1 (6 bases). The CDR3 covers 16 residues. Trimming removed 7 bases from V and 0 bases from J, with 18 bases in between. Germline V gives CDR1 LNHDA, CDR2 SQIVND (reference sequence). DNA for the CDR3: TGTGCCAGTATACCGGGACGATGGGACATGAACACTGAAGCTTTCTTT. Amino acid sequence: CASIPGRWDMNTEAFF.

By share of the sample, this clone is medium-sized (0.01 to 0.1%). This sample includes further DNA sequences coding for the same CDR3. The chain joins TRBV15 to TRBJ1-3, with a possible D match to TRBD1 (5 bases). V lost 0 bases, J lost 4 bases, and 10 bases lay in between. From germline, CDR1 is LNHNV and CDR2 YYDKDF (reference sequence). The CDR3 length is 15 residues. For the CDR3, the DNA is TGTGCCACCAGCAGAGATCAGGGCTCCGGAAACACCATATATTTT. Translating it yields CATSRDQGSGNTIYF.

V usage is TRBV11-3 and J usage is TRBJ2-5, with D tentatively TRBD2 (6 bases). The CDR3 runs to 14 residues. Germline CDR1 SGHNT, CDR2 YENEEA. Trimming left V 4 bases short and J 5 bases short, with 14 bases between. CDR3 protein: CASSSDYSSETQYF. CDR3 DNA sequence: TGTGCCAGCAGCTCGGACTATTCTTCGGAGACCCAGTACTTC.

This sequence joins TRBV7-9 and TRBJ2-5; tentatively, D is TRBD1 (5 bases). CDR1 SEHNR and CDR2 FQNEAQ come from the germline V gene (reference sequence). V was pared by 3 bases and J by 5 bases, with 16 bases between. This CDR3 has 15 residues. The CDR3 loop reads CASSFLRAGWETQYF. The CDR3 bases are TGTGCCAGCAGCTTCCTTCGGGCAGGGTGGGAGACCCAGTACTTC.

This rearrangement joins TRBV12-5 to TRBJ1-1; no clear D. Trimming shortened V by 3 bases and J by 1 base, and 6 bases separated the two germline ends. CDR1 LGHNT and CDR2 FRNRAP come from the germline V gene. This CDR3 is built from 13 residues. In DNA form, the CDR3 reads TGTGCTAGTGGTTTCCAGCAGAACACTGAAGCTTTCTTT. This gives the protein CASGFQQNTEAFF. Complete variable domain (other parts from reference TRBV12-5 and TRBJ1-1): DARVTQTPRHKVTEMGQEVTMRCQPILGHNTVFWYRQTMMQGLELLAYFRNRAPLDDSGMPKDRFSAEMPDATLATLKIQPSEPRDSAVYFCASGFQQNTEAFFGQGTRLTVV.

The chain recombines TRBV9 with TRBJ2-3; D uncertain. Trimming took 0 bases from V and 6 from J, leaving 17 bases between them. The CDR3 sequence is 16 residues long. Germline V gives CDR1 SGDLS, CDR2 YYNGEE. The DNA of the CDR3 is TGTGCCAGCAGCGTAGGAGGAATAAGTCCACGGGATACGCAGTATTTT. It translates to CASSVGGISPRDTQYF.

The chain combines TRBV6-1 with TRBJ2-1; 10 bases map to TRBD1. The CDR3 consists of 17 residues. Trimming at V came to 0 bases and at J to 2 bases, leaving 4 bases not matched to a gene. The germline V gene encodes CDR1 MNHNS and CDR2 SASEGT. The CDR3 here is CASSEADRGRAYNEQFF. The DNA for the CDR3 is TGTGCCAGCAGTGAAGCCGACAGGGGGCGCGCCTACAATGAGCAGTTCTTC.

V usage is TRBV10-2 and J usage is TRBJ2-2, with D possibly matching TRBD2 (5 bases). Between the trimmed V and J ends, which lost 8 bases and 3 bases, there was a span of 7 bases. Per the germline V gene, CDR1 is WSHSY and CDR2 is SAAADI. The CDR3 sequence is 12 residues long. This CDR3 reads CASGLDTGELFF. Here the CDR3 DNA reads TGCGCCAGCGGACTGGACACCGGGGAGCTGTTTTTT.

For the CDR3, the DNA is TGTGCCAGCAGCGTAGGGCAGTCCTACGAGCAGTACTTC. Its translation: CASSVGQSYEQYF. The gene calls are TRBV9 and TRBJ2-7; no clear D gene. The germline V gene encodes CDR1 SGDLS and CDR2 YYNGEE. The length of the CDR3 is 13 residues. V was shortened by 0 bases and J by 1 base, with 5 bases between the two germline ends. The entire variable domain, with the rest obtained from reference TRBV9 and TRBJ2-7, is as follows: DSGVTQTPKHLITATGQRVTLRCSPRSGDLSVYWYQQSLDQGLQFLIQYYNGEERAKGNILERFSAQQFPDLHSELNLSSLELGDSALYFCASSVGQSYEQYFGPGTRLTVT.

CDR3 region: CASSIPRGGPTGELFF. In DNA form, the CDR3 reads TGTGCCAGTAGTATCCCACGAGGGGGGCCGACCGGGGAGCTGTTTTTT. The chain has TRBV19 and TRBJ2-2, with D perhaps given as TRBD1 or TRBD2 (6 bases each). The ends were cut back, 3 bases at V and 5 bases at J, with 16 bases in the middle. CDR1 is LNHDA and CDR2 is SQIVND in the germline V gene (reference sequence). The CDR3 contains 16 residues.

This rearrangement joins TRBV15 to TRBJ1-2, with no clear D. This CDR3 is 17 amino acids long. CDR1 and CDR2 (germline): LNHNV, YYDKDF (reference sequence). The V gene lost 1 base and the J gene lost 1 base, with 16 bases spanning the gap. The CDR3 region is CATSRAPKKGVNYGYTF. In DNA, the CDR3 is TGTGCCACCAGCAGAGCCCCGAAGAAGGGAGTTAACTATGGCTACACCTTC.